This TCR beta chain was retrieved from a study of post-analysis software for immune sequencing data (dated by TCRdb to between 2014 and 2017). Context from the whole study: The recorded disease courses included relapsing-remitting, secondary progressive and progressive-relapsing multiple sclerosis, and some patients had no subtype annotation. A subset of samples was prepared in parallel using single-end sample barcoding, then pooled and co-amplified after Illumina adapter ligation. The multiple sclerosis patient repertoires were compared with 11 previously published healthy control repertoires from donors aged about 6 to 26 years.

To demonstrate the VDJtools post-analysis software, the study profiled TCR beta repertoires from the peripheral blood of around 13 young patients with multiple sclerosis. Multiple sclerosis patients were children and adolescents aged about 6 to 16 years. General findings and caveats noted by the study authors: The multiple sclerosis patient group was slightly younger than the control group. Significantly higher frequencies in patients than in controls were found for roughly 5 TRBV segments, including TRBV5-6, TRBV5-1 and TRBV20-1. Significantly lower normalized Chao1 diversity was found in multiple sclerosis patients than in controls, suggesting substantial peripheral T-cell clonal expansion. Strong co-clustering of samples prepared in the same batch was shown by direct clustering with F measure, prompting a batch-effect correction.

Library preparation used PCR. The instrument was an Illumina HiSeq 2500. To reduce PCR and sequencing biases, unique molecular identifiers were built into the TCR beta cDNA libraries. Roughly 500,000 cDNA molecules were obtained for every 1 to 10 million input T cells, so each molecule roughly corresponded to one T cell. The patient libraries were prepared and sequenced using the same protocol as the earlier healthy control dataset. Within a given batch, samples were prepared together, multiplexed and sequenced on the same HiSeq lane. On the study's bioinformatics: MIGEC was used to process the raw barcoded reads, and molecular identifier groups with only a single read were discarded before consensus assembly and CDR3 extraction. VDJtools was used for post-analysis of the clonotype tables, and diversity was normalized by down-sampling every dataset to the size of the smallest sample. To correct batch-related cross-sample contamination, repertoire overlap clustering matched CDR3 amino acid sequences but not nucleotide sequences. TCRdb handled the public reads itself, with Q25 trimming in fastp and clone calling in MiXCR, and kept productive beta chains. Each CDR3 protein gets just one entry, which takes the most common genes and DNA from the rows behind it. TCRdb's processing, not the authors' own work, is the source of the V and J calls. The sample yields hundreds of thousands of distinct CDR3 sequences; 30% were counted once. The ten largest clones capture roughly 0.53% of the sample.

This clonotype showed up just a few times. It lacks a known antigen. No much larger clone exists at a distance of one base, and base qualities are not known. The CDR3 contains 12 residues, cysteine and phenylalanine counted. Here the CDR3 DNA is all that survives: 36 bases in frame from base 1. The germline ends are 15 bases apart after V is trimmed by 11 bases and J by 8 bases. The germline V gene yields ENHRY for CDR1 and SYGVKD for CDR2. Recombination linked TRBV10-3 to TRBJ1-4; too little of a D gene remains to name it. The sample taken for sequencing was blood. The sequence was collected from a girl aged 10-17 years with multiple sclerosis. The CDR3 region has the sequence CASGMGREKLFF. The bases read TGTGCCTCCGGGATGGGCCGGGAAAAACTGTTTTTT.